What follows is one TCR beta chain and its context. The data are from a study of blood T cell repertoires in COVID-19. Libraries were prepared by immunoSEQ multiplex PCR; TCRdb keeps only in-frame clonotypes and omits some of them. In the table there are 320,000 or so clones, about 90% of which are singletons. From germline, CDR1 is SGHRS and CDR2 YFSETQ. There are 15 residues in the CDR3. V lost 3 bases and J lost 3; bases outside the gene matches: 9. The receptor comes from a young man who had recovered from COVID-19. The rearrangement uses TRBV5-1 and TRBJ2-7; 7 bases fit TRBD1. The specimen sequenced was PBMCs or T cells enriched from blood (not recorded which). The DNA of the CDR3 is TGCGCCAGCAGCTCAAGACAGGGAGTAGGCTACGAGCAGTACTTC. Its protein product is CASSSRQGVGYEQYF.